This T cell receptor beta chain was sequenced during a study of blood T cell repertoires in COVID-19. Study-level information: Sample material is recorded as cDNA or gDNA derived from T cells, B-cell-depleted T cells, or PBMCs.

V lost 1 base and J 0 bases, leaving 4 bases between the germline ends. Germline CDR1 is LGHNT and CDR2 is FRNRAP. The CDR3 runs 14 residues. Per the authors' pipeline: Cell counts per sample came from amplifying reference gene primers. TCRdb keeps only in-frame clones here, not all; method: immunoSEQ multiplex PCR. Clonal size and the V and J genes are those of that table, whereas D and trimming came from the DNA. The sample yields fewer than 200,000 clones, approximately 82% seen once. Participants came from 24 US areas, aged about 18 to 100 years. Clinical history as reported by participants underpinned cohort assignment.

Sequencing used PBMCs or T cells enriched from blood (not recorded which). This rearrangement joins TRBV12-5 to TRBJ2-1; D remains ambiguous. The source of this sequence is a woman aged 50 to 60 who had recovered from COVID-19. As DNA, the CDR3 is TGTGCTAGTGGTTTGGGGAGCTCCTACAATGAGCAGTTCTTC. Its translation is CASGLGSSYNEQFF. Full variable domain (missing parts from reference TRBV12-5 and TRBJ2-1): DARVTQTPRHKVTEMGQEVTMRCQPILGHNTVFWYRQTMMQGLELLAYFRNRAPLDDSGMPKDRFSAEMPDATLATLKIQPSEPRDSAVYFCASGLGSSYNEQFFGPGTRLTVL.